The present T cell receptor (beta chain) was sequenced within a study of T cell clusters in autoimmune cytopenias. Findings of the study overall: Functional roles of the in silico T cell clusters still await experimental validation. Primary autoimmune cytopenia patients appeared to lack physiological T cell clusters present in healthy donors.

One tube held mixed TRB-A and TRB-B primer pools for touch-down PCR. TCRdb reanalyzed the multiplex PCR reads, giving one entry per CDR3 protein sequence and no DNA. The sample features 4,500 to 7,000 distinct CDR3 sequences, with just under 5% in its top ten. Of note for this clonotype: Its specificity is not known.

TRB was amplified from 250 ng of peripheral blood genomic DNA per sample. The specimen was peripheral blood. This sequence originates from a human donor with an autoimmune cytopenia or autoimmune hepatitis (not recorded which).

CDR3 sequence: CASSLRENTEAFF. V is TRBV12-3 or TRBV12-4 and J is TRBJ1-1. The CDR3 sequence is 13 residues long.